The T cell receptor (beta chain) described here comes from a study of T cell changes during pregnancy in multiple sclerosis. Generated by immunoSEQ multiplex PCR, the TCRdb table keeps only in-frame clones and is missing some. Among 35,000 or so clones, over 85% were seen once, and the ten largest hold 0.6% to 0.9%. The V end was cut by 8 bases, the J end by 0 bases, with 7 bases between. Germline V gene sequence: CDR1 LNHNV, CDR2 YYDKDF (reference sequence). The CDR3 totals 13 residues. The sample here was CD4+ T cells from peripheral blood mononuclear cells, taken after pregnancy. The chain carries TRBV15 and TRBJ1-4, with a possible D match to TRBD1 (5 bases). This sequence was found in a female donor in good health, enrolled as a control in a pregnancy study. The DNA for the CDR3 is TGTGCCACCCAGGGATCAACTAATGAAAAACTGTTTTTT. Its translation is CATQGSTNEKLFF. Full variable domain (rest looked up from reference TRBV15 and TRBJ1-4): DAMVIQNPRYQVTQFGKPVTLSCSQTLNHNVMYWYQQKSSQAPKLLFHYYDKDFNNEADTPDNFQSRRPNTSFCFLDIRSPGLGDTAMYLCATQGSTNEKLFFGSGTQLSVL.